There are many counts of the clone carrying this TCR beta chain. Amplification of TCR beta CDR3 regions was performed using RNA transcripts as template. First-round RT-PCR targeting the TCR CDR3 was performed with the HTBI primer set. From the multiplex PCR reads, TCRdb called clonotypes with MiXCR, one entry per CDR3 protein. The table records a few hundred thousand distinct CDR3 sequences, 15% to 18% of them present only once. This sample is part of a study of T cells in Graves' hyperthyroidism and ophthalmopathy. The CDR3 runs to 14 residues. V lost 6 bases and J lost 3, with 12 bases in between. Germline V lookup: CDR1 MNHEY, CDR2 SVGEGT.

This receptor was obtained from a woman under 40 with Graves' hyperthyroidism. Sequencing was carried out using blood. The rearrangement links TRBV6-2 or TRBV6-3 to TRBJ1-5; weak D call: TRBD1 (6 bases). In nucleotides, the CDR3 is TGTGCCAGCAGACCACAGGGAACCAATCAGCCCCAGCATTTT. Protein sequence: CASRPQGTNQPQHF.